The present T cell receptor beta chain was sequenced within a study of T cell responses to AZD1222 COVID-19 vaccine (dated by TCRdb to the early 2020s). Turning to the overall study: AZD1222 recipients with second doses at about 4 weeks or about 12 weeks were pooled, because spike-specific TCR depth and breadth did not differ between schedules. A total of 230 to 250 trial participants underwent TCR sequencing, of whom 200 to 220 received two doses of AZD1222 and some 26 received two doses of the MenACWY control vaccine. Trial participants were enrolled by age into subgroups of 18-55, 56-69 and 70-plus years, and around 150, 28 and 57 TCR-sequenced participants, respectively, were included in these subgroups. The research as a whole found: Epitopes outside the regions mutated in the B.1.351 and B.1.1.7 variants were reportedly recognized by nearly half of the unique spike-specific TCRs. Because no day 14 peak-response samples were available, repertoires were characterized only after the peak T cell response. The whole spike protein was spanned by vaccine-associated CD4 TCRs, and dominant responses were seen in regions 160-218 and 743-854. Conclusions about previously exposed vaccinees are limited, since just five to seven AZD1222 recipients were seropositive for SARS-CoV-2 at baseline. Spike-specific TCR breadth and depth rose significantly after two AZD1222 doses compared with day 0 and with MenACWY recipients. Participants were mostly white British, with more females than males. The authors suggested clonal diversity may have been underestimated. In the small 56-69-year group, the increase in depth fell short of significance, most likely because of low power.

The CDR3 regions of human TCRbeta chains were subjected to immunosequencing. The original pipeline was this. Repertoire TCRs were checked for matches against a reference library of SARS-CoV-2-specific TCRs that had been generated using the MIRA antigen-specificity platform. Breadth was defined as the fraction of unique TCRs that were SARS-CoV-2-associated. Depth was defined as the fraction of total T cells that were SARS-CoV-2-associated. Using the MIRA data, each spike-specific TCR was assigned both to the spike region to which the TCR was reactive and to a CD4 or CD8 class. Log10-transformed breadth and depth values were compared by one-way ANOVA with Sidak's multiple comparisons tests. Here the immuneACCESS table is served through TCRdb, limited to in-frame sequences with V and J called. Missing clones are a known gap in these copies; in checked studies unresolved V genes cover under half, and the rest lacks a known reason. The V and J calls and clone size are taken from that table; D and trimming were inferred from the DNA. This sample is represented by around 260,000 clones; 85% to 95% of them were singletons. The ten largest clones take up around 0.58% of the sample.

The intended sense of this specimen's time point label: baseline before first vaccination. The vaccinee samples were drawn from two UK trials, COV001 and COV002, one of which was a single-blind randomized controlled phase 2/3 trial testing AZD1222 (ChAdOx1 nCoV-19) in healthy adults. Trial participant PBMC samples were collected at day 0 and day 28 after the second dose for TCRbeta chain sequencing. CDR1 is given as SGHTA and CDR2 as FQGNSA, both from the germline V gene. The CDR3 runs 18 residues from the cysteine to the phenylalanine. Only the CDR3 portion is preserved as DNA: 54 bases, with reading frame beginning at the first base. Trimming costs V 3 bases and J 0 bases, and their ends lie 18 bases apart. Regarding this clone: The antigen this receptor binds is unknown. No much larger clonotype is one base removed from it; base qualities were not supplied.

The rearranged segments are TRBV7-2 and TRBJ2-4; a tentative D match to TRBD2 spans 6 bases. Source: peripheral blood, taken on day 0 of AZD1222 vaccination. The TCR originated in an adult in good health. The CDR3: CASSFEDYPNLAKNIQYF. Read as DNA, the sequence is TGTGCCAGCAGCTTTGAGGACTACCCGAACTTAGCCAAAAACATTCAGTACTTC.